The present TCR beta chain was sequenced within a study of T cells in tumors after PD-1 blockade. Overall study context: Patients received pembrolizumab 200 mg every 3 weeks or cemiplimab 350 mg every 2 weeks. On average, peripheral blood gave 100,000 to 140,000 TCR templates and 35,000 to 40,000 unique clonotypes. Study-level points and caveats: Blood contained about 44% of the tumor's TCR clonotypes.

In the case of this clone: What it binds is not known.

Germline CDR1 is LGHNT and CDR2 is FRNRAP. With V trimmed by 5 bases and J by 0 bases, 10 bases remained unmatched. This CDR3 contains 17 residues. Sequencing was performed with immunoSEQ multiplex PCR; in TCRdb, only in-frame clones are kept and a portion is missing. The sample has approximately 59,000 clones; around three quarters are singletons. Specimen: PBMCs, collected before anti-PD-1 treatment. The rearrangement joins TRBV12-5 to TRBJ2-3; TRBD2 aligns across 8 bases. The clonotype originates from a human donor with basal cell carcinoma. In DNA, the CDR3 is TGTGCTAGTGGTCTAGGGACTAGAGCGCCTAGCACAGATACGCAGTATTTT. Its translation: CASGLGTRAPSTDTQYF. Full variable domain (missing parts from reference TRBV12-5 and TRBJ2-3): DARVTQTPRHKVTEMGQEVTMRCQPILGHNTVFWYRQTMMQGLELLAYFRNRAPLDDSGMPKDRFSAEMPDATLATLKIQPSEPRDSAVYFCASGLGTRAPSTDTQYFGPGTRLTVL.